The 9 T cell receptor beta chains given below trace back to one sample, sequenced in a study of blood T cell repertoires in COVID-19. The method was immunoSEQ multiplex PCR; TCRdb's version includes in-frame clones alone and lacks a portion of them. The sample has around 120,000 clones; 65% to 80% are singletons. The sample taken for sequencing was peripheral blood. The source is a man in his 70s with acute or convalescent COVID-19.

The chain carries TRBV29-1 and TRBJ1-4; 8 bases agree with TRBD1. This CDR3 contains 13 residues. Germline CDR1 is SQVTM and CDR2 is ANQGSEA. With V trimmed by 6 bases and J by 3 bases, 3 bases remained unmatched. CDR3 region: CSVGTGANEKLFF. The CDR3 DNA reads TGCAGCGTGGGGACAGGAGCTAATGAAAAACTGTTTTTT.

CDR3 coding DNA: TGTGCCTGGAACCTCGGGACAGCAAATCAGCCCCAGCATTTT. Its translation: CAWNLGTANQPQHF. The chain recombines TRBV30 with TRBJ1-5; 7 nucleotides align to TRBD1. V was clipped by 4 bases and J by 4 bases; unmatched bases: 7. This CDR3 region has 14 residues. The germline CDR1 and CDR2 sequences are GTSNPN and SVGIG (reference sequence).

The gene calls are TRBV12-5 and TRBJ2-1; TRBD2 aligns across 12 bases. After removal of 1 base from V and 12 bases from J, the junction contained 4 bases not matched to a gene. Germline V gives CDR1 LGHNT, CDR2 FRNRAP. The CDR3 contains 14 residues. CDR3 DNA sequence: TGTGCTAGTGGTTTGGAGACTAGCGGGAGTTTGCAGTTCTTC. It encodes CASGLETSGSLQFF.

The chain couples TRBV24-1 to TRBJ1-2, with D tentatively TRBD1 (5 bases). V gave up 3 bases and J gave up 5 bases, with 15 bases separating them. In germline, CDR1 is KGHDR, CDR2 SFDVKD. The CDR3 has 15 residues. The CDR3 DNA reads TGTGCCACCAGTGATGGCGGGGGTCCAGTTTATGGCTACACCTTC. Its protein is CATSDGGGPVYGYTF.

The chain employs TRBV6-5 and TRBJ2-5; no firm D call. Trimming shortened V by 6 bases and J by 1 base, and 9 bases separated the two germline ends. The germline CDR1 and CDR2 sequences are MNHEY and SVGAGI. CDR3 length: 13 residues. The CDR3 loop is CASRPTSQETQYF. The CDR3 region has the DNA TGTGCCAGCAGACCAACTTCCCAAGAGACCCAGTACTTC.

This chain uses TRBV19 with TRBJ1-3; no clear D. This CDR3 contains 14 residues. CDR1 is LNHDA, CDR2 SQIVND, per germline (reference sequence). V was shortened by 6 bases and J by 2 bases, with 11 bases between the two germline ends. Written as DNA, the CDR3 is TGTGCCAGTAGGAAACAGACAACTGGAAACACCATATATTTT. It specifies CASRKQTTGNTIYF.

J is TRBJ2-3 and V is TRBV9; 13 nucleotides line up with TRBD2. Per germline, CDR1 SGDLS and CDR2 YYNGEE. V shed 4 bases, J shed 3 bases, and the junction held 2 bases outside the gene matches. The CDR3 runs 15 residues. The CDR3 nucleotides read TGTGCCAGCAGCTTGGGACTAGCGGGGACAGATACGCAGTATTTT. It codes for CASSLGLAGTDTQYF.

V usage is TRBV11-3 and J usage is TRBJ2-7; a weak D match, TRBD1 (5 bases). The CDR3 has 15 residues. V was clipped by 5 bases and J by 2 bases, with 16 bases between them. Per germline, CDR1 SGHNT and CDR2 YENEEA. The CDR3 DNA follows: TGTGCCAGCAGCATCAGGGCCTCGGCCCCCTACGAGCAGTACTTC. Amino acid sequence: CASSIRASAPYEQYF.

The rearrangement uses TRBV30 and TRBJ2-5, with unresolved D. Germline values: CDR1 GTSNPN, CDR2 SVGIG (reference sequence). CDR3 length: 11 residues. Trimming stripped 0 bases from V and 7 bases from J, with 6 bases between. CDR3 nucleotide sequence: TGTGCCTGGAGTGTACGCGGGACCCAGTACTTC. Translating it yields CAWSVRGTQYF.